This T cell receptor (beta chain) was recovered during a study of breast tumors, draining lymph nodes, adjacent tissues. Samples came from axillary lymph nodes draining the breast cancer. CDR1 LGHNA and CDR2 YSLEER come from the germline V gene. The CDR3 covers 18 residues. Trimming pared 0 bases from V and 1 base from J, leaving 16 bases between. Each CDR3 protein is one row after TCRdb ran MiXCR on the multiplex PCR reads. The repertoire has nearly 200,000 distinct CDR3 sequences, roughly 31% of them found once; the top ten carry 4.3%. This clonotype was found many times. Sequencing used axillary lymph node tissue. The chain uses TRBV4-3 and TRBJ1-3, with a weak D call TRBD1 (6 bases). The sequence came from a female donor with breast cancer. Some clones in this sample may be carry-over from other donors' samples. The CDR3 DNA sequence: TGCGCCAGCAGCCAAGACCTGGGCACAGGGACTTCTGGAAACACCATATATTTT. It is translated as CASSQDLGTGTSGNTIYF.